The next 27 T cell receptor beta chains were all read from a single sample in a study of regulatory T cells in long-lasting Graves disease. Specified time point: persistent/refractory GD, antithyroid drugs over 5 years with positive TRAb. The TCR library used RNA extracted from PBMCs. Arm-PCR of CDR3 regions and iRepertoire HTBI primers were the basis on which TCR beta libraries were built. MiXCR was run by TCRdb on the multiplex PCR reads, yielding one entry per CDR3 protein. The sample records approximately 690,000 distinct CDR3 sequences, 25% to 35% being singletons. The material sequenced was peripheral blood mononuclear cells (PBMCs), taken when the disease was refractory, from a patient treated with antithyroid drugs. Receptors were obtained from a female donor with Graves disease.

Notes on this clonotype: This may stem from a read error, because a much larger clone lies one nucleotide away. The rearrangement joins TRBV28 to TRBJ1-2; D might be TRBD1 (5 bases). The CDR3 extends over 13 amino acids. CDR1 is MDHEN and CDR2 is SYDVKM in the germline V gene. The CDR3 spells CASSSQGAVGYAF. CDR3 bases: TGTGCCAGCAGTTCCCAGGGTGCCGTCGGCTACGCCTTC.

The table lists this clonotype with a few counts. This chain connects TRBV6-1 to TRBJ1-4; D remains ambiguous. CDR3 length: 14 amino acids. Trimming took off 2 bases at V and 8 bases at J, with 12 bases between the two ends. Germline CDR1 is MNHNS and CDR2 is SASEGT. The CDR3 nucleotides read TGTGCCAGCAGTGAAAAATTCGGGGTAGAAAAACTGTTTTTT. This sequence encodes CASSEKFGVEKLFF.

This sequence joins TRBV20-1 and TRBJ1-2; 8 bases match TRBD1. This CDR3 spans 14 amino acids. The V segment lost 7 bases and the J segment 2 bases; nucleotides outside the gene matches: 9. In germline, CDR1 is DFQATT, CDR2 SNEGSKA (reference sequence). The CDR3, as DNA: TGCAGTGGGGGGGGACAGGAGTTAAACTATGGCTACACCTTC. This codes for CSGGGQELNYGYTF.

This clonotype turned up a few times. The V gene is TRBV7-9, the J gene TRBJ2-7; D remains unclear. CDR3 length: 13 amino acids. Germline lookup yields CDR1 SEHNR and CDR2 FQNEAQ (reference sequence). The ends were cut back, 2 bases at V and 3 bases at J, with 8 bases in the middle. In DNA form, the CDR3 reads TGTGCCAGCAGCTTATACTTCAGCTACGAGCAGTACTTC. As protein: CASSLYFSYEQYF.

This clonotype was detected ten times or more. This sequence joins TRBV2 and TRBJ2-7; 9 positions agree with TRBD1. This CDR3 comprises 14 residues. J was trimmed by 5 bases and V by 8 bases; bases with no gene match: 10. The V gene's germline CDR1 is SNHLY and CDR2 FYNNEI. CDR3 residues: CASHRTGVVHEQYF. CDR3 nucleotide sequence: TGTGCCAGCCATCGGACAGGGGTAGTCCACGAGCAGTACTTC.

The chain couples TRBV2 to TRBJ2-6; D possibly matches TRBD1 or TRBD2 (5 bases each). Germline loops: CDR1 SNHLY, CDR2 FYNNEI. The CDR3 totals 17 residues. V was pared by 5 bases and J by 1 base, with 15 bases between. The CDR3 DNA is TGTGCCAGCAGTTTCCGGGGCAGCGAGTCTGGGGCCAACGTCCTGACTTTC. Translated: CASSFRGSESGANVLTF.

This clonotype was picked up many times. In DNA form, the CDR3 reads TGTGCCAGCAGCTGGGGGGAGACCCAGTACTTC. Its protein is CASSWGETQYF. The chain carries TRBV11-2 and TRBJ2-5, with D perhaps assigned TRBD1 or TRBD2 (5 bases each). Germline V gene sequence: CDR1 SGHAT, CDR2 FQNNGV. V lost 4 bases and J 5 bases, leaving 5 bases between the germline ends. CDR3 length equals 11 residues.

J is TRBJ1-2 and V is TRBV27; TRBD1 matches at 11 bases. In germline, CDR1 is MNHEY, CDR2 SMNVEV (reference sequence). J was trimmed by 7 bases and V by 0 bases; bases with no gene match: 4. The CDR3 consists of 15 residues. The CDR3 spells CASSLSWTGGTGYTF. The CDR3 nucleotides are TGTGCCAGCAGTTTATCGTGGACAGGGGGCACTGGCTACACCTTC.

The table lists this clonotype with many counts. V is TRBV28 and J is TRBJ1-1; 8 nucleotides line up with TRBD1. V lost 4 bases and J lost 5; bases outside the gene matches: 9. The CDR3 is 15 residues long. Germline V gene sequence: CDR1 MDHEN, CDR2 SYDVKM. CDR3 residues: CASSSIQGAWTEAFF. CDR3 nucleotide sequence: TGTGCCAGCAGTTCGATCCAGGGGGCGTGGACTGAAGCTTTCTTT. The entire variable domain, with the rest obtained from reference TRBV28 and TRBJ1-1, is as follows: DVKVTQSSRYLVKRTGEKVFLECVQDMDHENMFWYRQDPGLGLRLIYFSYDVKMKEKGDIPEGYSVSREKKERFSLILESASTNQTSMYLCASSSIQGAWTEAFFGQGTRLTVV.

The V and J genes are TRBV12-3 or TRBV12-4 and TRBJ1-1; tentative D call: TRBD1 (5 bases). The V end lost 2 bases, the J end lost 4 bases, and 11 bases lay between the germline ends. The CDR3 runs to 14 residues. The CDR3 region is CASSLKGGVTEAFF. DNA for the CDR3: TGTGCCAGCAGTTTAAAGGGAGGGGTCACTGAAGCTTTCTTT.

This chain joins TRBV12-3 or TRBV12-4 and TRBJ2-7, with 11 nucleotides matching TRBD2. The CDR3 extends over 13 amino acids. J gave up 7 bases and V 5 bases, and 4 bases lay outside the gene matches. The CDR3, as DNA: TGTGCCAGCAGTATCAGGACTAGCGGGGAGCAGTACTTC. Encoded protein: CASSIRTSGEQYF.

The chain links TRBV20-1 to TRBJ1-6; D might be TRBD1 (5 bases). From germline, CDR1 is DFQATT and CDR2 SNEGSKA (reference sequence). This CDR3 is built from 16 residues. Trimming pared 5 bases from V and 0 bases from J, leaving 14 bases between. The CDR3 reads CSALPKGSSYNSPLHF. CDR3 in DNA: TGCAGTGCTTTGCCCAAGGGGAGCTCCTATAATTCACCCCTCCACTTT.

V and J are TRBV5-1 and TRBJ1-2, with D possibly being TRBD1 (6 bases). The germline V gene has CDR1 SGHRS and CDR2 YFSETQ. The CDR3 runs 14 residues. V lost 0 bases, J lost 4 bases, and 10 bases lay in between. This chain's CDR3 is CASSLGGGIYGYTF. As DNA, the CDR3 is TGCGCCAGCAGCTTGGGCGGGGGCATCTATGGCTACACCTTC.

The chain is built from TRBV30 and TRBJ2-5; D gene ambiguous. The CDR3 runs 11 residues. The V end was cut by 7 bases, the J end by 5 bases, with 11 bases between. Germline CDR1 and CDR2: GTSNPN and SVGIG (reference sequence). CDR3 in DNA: TGTGCCTTCCTTTCCAGGGAGACCCAGTACTTC. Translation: CAFLSRETQYF.

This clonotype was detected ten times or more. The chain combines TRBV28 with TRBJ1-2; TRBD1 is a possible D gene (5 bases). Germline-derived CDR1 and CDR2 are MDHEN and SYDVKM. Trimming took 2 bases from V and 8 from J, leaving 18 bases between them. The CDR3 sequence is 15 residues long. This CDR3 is CASSLILVGAQGYTF. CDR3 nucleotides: TGTGCCAGCAGTTTAATCTTAGTTGGGGCGCAAGGCTACACCTTC.

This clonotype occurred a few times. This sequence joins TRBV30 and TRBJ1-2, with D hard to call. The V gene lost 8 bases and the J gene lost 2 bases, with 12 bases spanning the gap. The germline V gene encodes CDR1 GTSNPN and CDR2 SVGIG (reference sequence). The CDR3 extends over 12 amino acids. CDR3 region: CARLQANYGYTF. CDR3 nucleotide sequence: TGTGCCAGGCTGCAGGCAAACTATGGCTACACCTTC.

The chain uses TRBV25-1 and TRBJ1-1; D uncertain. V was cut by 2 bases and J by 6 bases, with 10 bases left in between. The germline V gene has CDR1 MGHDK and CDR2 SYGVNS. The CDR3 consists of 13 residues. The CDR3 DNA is TGTGCCAGCAGTGAACTCCGTGTCTCTGAAGCTTTCTTT. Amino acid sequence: CASSELRVSEAFF.

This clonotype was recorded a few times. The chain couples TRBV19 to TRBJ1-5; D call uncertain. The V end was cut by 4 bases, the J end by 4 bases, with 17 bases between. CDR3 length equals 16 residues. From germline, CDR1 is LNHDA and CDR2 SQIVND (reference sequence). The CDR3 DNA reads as TGTGCCAGTAGTACCGGGCGACCAGGTTCAAATCAGCCCCAGCATTTT. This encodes CASSTGRPGSNQPQHF.

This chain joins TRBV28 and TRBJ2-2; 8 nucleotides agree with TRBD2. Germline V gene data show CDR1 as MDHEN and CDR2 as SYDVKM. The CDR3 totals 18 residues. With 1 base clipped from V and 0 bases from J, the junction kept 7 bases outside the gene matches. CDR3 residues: CASSLSPPGRANTGELFF. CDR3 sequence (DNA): TGTGCCAGCAGTTTATCCCCCCCCGGGAGGGCGAACACCGGGGAGCTGTTTTTT.

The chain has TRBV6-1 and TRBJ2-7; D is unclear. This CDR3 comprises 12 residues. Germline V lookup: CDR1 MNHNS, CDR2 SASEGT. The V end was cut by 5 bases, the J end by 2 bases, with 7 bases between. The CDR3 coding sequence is TGTGCCAGCAGTCAACGCCCCTACGAGCAGTACTTC. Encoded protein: CASSQRPYEQYF.

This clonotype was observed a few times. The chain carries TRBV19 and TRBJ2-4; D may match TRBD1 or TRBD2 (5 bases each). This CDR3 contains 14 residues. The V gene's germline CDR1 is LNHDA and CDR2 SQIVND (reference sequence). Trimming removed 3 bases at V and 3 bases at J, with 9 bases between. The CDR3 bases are TGTGCCAGTAGTATGAGGGGCGGCAAAAACATTCAGTACTTC. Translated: CASSMRGGKNIQYF.

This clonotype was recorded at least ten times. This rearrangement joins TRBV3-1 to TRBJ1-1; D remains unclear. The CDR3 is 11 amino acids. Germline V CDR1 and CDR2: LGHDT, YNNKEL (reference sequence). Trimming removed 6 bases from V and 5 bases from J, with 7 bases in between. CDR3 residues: CASSRLTEAFF. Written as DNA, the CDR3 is TGTGCCAGCAGTCGTCTGACTGAAGCTTTCTTT.

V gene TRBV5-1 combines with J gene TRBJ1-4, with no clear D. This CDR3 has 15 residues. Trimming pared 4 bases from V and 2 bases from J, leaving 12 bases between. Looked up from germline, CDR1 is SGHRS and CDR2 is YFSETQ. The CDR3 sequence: CASSDAGGTNEKLFF. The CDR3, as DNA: TGCGCCAGCAGCGACGCGGGTGGGACTAATGAAAAACTGTTTTTT.

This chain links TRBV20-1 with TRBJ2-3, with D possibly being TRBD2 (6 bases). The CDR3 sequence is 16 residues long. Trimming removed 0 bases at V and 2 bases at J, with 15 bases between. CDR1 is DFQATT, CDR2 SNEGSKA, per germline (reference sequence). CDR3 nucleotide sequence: TGCAGTGCTAGAGATTCCCGACTAGATCTCACAGATACGCAGTATTTT. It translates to CSARDSRLDLTDTQYF.

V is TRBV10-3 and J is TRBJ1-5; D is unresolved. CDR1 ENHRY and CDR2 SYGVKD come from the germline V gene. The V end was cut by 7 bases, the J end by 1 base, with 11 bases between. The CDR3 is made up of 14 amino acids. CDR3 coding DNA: TGTGCCATCAAGGAGGCGGGGAGCAATCAGCCCCAGCATTTT. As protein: CAIKEAGSNQPQHF.

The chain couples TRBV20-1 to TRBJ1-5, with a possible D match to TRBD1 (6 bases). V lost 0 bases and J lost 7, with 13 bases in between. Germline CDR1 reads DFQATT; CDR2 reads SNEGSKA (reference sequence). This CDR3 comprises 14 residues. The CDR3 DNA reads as TGCAGTGCTAGAGACGGCAGGGGAGGCCAGCCCCAGCATTTT. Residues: CSARDGRGGQPQHF.

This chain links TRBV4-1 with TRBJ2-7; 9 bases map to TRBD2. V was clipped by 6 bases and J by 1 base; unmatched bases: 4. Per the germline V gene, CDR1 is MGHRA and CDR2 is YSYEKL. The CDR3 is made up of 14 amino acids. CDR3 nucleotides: TGCGCCAGCAGGAGGACTAGCGTATCCTACGAGCAGTACTTC. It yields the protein CASRRTSVSYEQYF.